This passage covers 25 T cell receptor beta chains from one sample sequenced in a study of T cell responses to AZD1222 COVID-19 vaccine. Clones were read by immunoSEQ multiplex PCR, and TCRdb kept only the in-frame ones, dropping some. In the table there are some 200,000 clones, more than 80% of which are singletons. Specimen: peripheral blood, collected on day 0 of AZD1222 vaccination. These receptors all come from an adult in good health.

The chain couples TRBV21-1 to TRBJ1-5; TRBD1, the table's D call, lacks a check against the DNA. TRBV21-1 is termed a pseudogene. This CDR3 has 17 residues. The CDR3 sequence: CASSKARQGISNQPQHF. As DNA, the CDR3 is TGTGCCAGCAGCAAAGCCAGACAGGGTATCTCCAATCAGCCCCAGCATTTT.

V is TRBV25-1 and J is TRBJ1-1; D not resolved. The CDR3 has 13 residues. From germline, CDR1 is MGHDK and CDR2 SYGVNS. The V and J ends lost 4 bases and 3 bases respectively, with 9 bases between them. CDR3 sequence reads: CASSAGGYTEAFF. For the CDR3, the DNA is TGTGCCAGCAGTGCCGGAGGGTACACTGAAGCTTTCTTT.

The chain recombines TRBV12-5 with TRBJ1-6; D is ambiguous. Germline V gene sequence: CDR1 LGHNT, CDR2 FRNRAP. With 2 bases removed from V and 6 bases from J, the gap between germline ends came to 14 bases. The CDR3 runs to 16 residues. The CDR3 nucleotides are TGTGCTAGTGGTTTGAATTGGGGTCTAGGTAATTCACCCCTCCACTTT. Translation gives CASGLNWGLGNSPLHF.

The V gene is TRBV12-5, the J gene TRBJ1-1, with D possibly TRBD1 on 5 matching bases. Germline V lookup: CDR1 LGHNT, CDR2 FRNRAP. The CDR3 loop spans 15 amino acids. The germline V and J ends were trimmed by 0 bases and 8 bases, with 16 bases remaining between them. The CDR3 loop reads CASGLVVGELGEAFF. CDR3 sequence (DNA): TGTGCTAGTGGTTTGGTAGTGGGGGAGCTAGGGGAAGCTTTCTTT.

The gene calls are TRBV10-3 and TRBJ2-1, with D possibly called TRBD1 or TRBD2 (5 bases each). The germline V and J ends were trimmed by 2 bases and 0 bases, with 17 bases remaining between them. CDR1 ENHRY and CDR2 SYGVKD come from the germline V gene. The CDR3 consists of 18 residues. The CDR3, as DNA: TGTGCCATCAGTGAGGGTTGGGGCGGGCTAAGCTCCTACAATGAGCAGTTCTTC. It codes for CAISEGWGGLSSYNEQFF.

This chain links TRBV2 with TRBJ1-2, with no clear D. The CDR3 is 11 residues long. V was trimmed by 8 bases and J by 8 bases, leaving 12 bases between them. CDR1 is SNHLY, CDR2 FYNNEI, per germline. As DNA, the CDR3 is TGTGCCAGCGGGGAGGGAAGAGGCTACACCTTC. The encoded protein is CASGEGRGYTF.

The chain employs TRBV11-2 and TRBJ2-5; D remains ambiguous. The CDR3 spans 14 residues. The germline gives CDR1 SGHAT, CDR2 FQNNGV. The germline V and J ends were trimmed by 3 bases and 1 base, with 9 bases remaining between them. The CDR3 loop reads CASSFAESQETQYF. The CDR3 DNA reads TGTGCCAGCAGCTTTGCGGAAAGCCAAGAGACCCAGTACTTC.

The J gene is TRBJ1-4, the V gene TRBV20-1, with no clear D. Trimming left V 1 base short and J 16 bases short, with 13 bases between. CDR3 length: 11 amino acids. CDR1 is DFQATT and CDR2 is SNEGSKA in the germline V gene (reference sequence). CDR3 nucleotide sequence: TGCAGTGCTAGAGTTCTTATGTCCCAGTTTTTT. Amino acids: CSARVLMSQFF.

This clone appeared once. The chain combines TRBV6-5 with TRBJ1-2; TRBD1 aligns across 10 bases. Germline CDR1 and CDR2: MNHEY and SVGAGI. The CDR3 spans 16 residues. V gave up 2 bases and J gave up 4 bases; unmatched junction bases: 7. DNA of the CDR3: TGTGCCAGCAGTTACGGGACAGGGGAAAATCCCTATGGCTACACCTTC. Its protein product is CASSYGTGENPYGYTF.

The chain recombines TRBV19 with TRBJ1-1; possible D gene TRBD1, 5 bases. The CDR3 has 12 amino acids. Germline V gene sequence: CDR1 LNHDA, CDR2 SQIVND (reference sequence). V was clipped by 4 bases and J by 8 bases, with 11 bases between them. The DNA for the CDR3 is TGTGCCAGTAGTAGGGTGAGGGACGAAGCTTTCTTT. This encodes CASSRVRDEAFF.

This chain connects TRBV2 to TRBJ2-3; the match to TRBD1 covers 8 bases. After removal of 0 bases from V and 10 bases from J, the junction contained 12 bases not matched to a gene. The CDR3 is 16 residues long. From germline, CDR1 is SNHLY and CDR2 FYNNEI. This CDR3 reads CASSEAFPPGGHSQYF. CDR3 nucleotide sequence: TGTGCCAGCAGTGAAGCGTTCCCCCCAGGGGGCCATTCGCAGTATTTT.

The CDR3 coding sequence is TGTGCCAGCACACCGGGACCTCGAACAGATACGCAGTATTTT. This sequence encodes CASTPGPRTDTQYF. V is TRBV9 and J is TRBJ2-3; D could derive from TRBD1 or TRBD2 (5 bases each). Deletions cut 6 bases from V and 3 bases from J, with 14 bases between. The CDR3 is 14 residues long. Germline CDR1 is SGDLS and CDR2 is YYNGEE.

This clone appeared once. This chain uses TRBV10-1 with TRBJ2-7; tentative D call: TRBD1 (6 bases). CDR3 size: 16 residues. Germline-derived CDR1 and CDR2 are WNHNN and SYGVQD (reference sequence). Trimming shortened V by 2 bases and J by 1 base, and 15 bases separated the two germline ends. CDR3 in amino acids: CASSEGGGSLSYEQYF. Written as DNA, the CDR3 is TGCGCCAGCAGTGAGGGTGGGGGCAGCCTGTCCTACGAGCAGTACTTC.

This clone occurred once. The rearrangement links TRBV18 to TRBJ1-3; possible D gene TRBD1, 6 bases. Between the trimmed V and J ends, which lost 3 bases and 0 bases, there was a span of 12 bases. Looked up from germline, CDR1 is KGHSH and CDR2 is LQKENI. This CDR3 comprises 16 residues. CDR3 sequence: CASSPGGGASGNTIYF. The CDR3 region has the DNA TGTGCCAGCTCACCCGGCGGGGGGGCCTCTGGAAACACCATATATTTT.

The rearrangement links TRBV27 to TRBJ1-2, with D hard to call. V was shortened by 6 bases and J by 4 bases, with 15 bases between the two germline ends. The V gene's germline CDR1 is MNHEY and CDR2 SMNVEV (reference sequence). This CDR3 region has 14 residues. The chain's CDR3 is CASRVATNLYGYTF. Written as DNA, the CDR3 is TGTGCCAGCAGGGTAGCTACTAACCTCTATGGCTACACCTTC.

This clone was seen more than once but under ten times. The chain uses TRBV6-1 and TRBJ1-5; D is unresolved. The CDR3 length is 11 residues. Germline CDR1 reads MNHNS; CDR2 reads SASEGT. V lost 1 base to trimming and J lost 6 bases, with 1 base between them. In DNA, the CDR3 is TGTGCCAGCAGTGAAGGTCAGCCCCAGCATTTT. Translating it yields CASSEGQPQHF.

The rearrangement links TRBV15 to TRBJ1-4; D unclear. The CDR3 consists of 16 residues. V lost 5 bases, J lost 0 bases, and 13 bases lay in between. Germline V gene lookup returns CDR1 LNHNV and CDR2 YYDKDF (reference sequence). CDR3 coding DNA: TGTGCCACCAGCCCGCCTGCATCGTCAACTAATGAAAAACTGTTTTTT. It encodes CATSPPASSTNEKLFF.

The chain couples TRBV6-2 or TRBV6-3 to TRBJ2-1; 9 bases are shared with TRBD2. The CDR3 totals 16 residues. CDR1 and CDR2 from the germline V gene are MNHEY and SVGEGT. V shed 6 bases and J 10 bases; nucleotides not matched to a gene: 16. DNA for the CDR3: TGTGCCAGCAGCCCTTACGTGGGGCTAGCGGGACACGAGCAGTTCTTC. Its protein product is CASSPYVGLAGHEQFF.

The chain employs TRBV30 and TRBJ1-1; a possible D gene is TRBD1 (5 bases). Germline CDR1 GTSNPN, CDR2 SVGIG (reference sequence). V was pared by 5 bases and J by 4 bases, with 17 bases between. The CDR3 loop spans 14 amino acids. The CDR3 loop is CAWWLRGVGTEAFF. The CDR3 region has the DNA TGTGCCTGGTGGCTCCGGGGGGTTGGCACTGAAGCTTTCTTT.

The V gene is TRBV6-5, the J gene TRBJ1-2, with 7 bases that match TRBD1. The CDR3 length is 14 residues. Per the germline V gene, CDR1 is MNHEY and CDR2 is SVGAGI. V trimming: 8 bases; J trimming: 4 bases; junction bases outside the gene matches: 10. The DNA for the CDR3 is TGTGCCAGCTCTCCCCGGCCAGGGGGCTATGGCTACACCTTC. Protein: CASSPRPGGYGYTF.

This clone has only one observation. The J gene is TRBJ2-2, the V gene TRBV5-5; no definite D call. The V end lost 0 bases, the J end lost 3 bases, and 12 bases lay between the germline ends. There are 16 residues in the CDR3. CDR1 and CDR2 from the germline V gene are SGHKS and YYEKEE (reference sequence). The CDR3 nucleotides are TGTGCCAGCAGCTTGGTGCCCACAGTGCACACCGGGGAGCTGTTTTTT. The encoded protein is CASSLVPTVHTGELFF.

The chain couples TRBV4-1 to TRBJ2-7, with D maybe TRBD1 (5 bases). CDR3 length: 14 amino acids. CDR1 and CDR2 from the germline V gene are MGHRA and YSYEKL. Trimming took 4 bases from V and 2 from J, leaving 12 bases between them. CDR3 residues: CASSPIQAPYEQYF. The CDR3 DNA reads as TGCGCCAGCAGCCCCATACAGGCCCCCTACGAGCAGTACTTC.

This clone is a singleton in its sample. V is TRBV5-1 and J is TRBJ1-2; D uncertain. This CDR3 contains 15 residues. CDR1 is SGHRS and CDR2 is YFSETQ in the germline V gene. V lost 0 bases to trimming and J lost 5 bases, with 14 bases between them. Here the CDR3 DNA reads TGCGCCAGCAGCTTGGAACCGGACGGAATATATGGCTACACCTTC. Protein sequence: CASSLEPDGIYGYTF.

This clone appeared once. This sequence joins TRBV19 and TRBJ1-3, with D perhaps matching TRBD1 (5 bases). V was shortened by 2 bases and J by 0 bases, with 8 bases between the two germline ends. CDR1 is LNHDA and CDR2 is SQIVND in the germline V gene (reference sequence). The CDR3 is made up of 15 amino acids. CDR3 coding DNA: TGTGCCAGTAGTATATCAGGGTACTCTGGAAACACCATATATTTT. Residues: CASSISGYSGNTIYF.

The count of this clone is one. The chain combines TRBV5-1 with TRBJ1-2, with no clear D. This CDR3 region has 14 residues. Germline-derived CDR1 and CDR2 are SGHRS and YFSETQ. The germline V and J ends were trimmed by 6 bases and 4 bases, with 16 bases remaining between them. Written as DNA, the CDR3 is TGCGCCAGCAAGGGCAGCGTGGAGGCCTATGGCTACACCTTC. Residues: CASKGSVEAYGYTF.